Reported below is one T cell receptor beta chain. The protocol was immunoSEQ multiplex PCR, while the TCRdb copy is restricted to in-frame clones and leaves out a portion. The repertoire has about 220,000 clones, approximately 85% of them found once; the top ten carry roughly 2.8%. The entry originates in a study of blood T cell repertoires in COVID-19. The CDR3 is 16 residues long. V lost 7 bases, J lost 1 base, and 19 bases lay in between. Germline V gives CDR1 MDHEN, CDR2 SYDVKM. This chain links TRBV28 with TRBJ1-1; D is ambiguous. This receptor was obtained from a man aged 50-60 years who had recovered from COVID-19. Sequencing was done on a sample of peripheral blood. CDR3 sequence: CASNAPGLRGNTEAFF. The CDR3 DNA is TGTGCCAGCAATGCTCCGGGCTTACGGGGGAACACTGAAGCTTTCTTT.